The 7 T cell receptor beta chains presented below share a single source sample, sequenced in a study of blood T cell repertoires in COVID-19. Method: immunoSEQ multiplex PCR; TCRdb's copy keeps in-frame clones and lacks some. Here the sample spans under 200,000 clones, around nine tenths being singletons. Material: PBMCs or T cells enriched from blood (not recorded which). The receptor set was obtained from a woman between 18 and 29 years old who had recovered from COVID-19.

This sequence joins TRBV24-1 and TRBJ2-1, with D possibly TRBD1 on 6 matching bases. The CDR3 loop spans 14 amino acids. Looked up from germline, CDR1 is KGHDR and CDR2 is SFDVKD. V was cut by 2 bases and J by 13 bases, with 17 bases left in between. The CDR3 sequence is CATSDSGQLGYQFF. CDR3 nucleotide sequence: TGTGCCACCAGTGATTCGGGACAACTGGGCTACCAGTTCTTC.

The table lists this clone with a count of one. V gene TRBV18 combines with J gene TRBJ1-3; D remains unclear. The CDR3 totals 15 residues. Germline CDR1 reads KGHSH; CDR2 reads LQKENI. V shed 3 bases and J shed 0 bases, with 9 bases lying between them. The CDR3 DNA reads as TGTGCCAGCTCACCGCAGACAAACTCTGGAAACACCATATATTTT. Translating gives CASSPQTNSGNTIYF.

Notes on this clone: Other DNA variants within this sample encode the same CDR3. The chain joins TRBV7-9 to TRBJ2-1, with TRBD2 matching over 16 bases. V was clipped by 5 bases and J by 9 bases; unmatched bases: 10. Germline CDR1 SEHNR, CDR2 FQNEAQ (reference sequence). This CDR3 region has 17 residues. CDR3 nucleotides: TGTGCCAGCAGCCTCGCCTCGGGACTAGCGGGAGGGCGTGAGCAGTTCTTC. Translating gives CASSLASGLAGGREQFF.

The chain joins TRBV18 to TRBJ1-1; maybe TRBD1 (5 bases). CDR3 size: 19 residues. The V gene lost 3 bases and the J gene lost 0 bases, with 23 bases spanning the gap. Germline CDR1 is KGHSH and CDR2 is LQKENI. The CDR3 DNA follows: TGTGCCAGCTCACCTCAGGGAGGACGGCATGCTTACATGAACACTGAAGCTTTCTTT. Encoded protein: CASSPQGGRHAYMNTEAFF.

This clone was found once. The V and J genes are TRBV5-8 and TRBJ2-5, with D possibly being TRBD1 (6 bases). The CDR3 covers 15 residues. Germline CDR1 reads SGHTS; CDR2 reads YDEGEE. Trimming took off 4 bases at V and 5 bases at J, with 18 bases between the two ends. The CDR3 spells CASSQEGGLGETQYF. The CDR3 DNA sequence: TGTGCCAGCAGCCAAGAAGGGGGATTGGGGGAGACCCAGTACTTC.

This chain links TRBV19 with TRBJ2-1; 8 positions match TRBD2. This CDR3 contains 16 residues. Germline CDR1 and CDR2: LNHDA and SQIVND (reference sequence). V shed 4 bases and J 4 bases; nucleotides not matched to a gene: 9. As DNA, the CDR3 is TGTGCCAGTAGTACCCAAACTAGCGGCCTTTACAATGAGCAGTTCTTC. It translates to CASSTQTSGLYNEQFF. Full variable domain (remainder filled in from reference TRBV19 and TRBJ2-1): DGGITQSPKYLFRKEGQNVTLSCEQNLNHDAMYWYRQDPGQGLRLIYYSQIVNDFQKGDIAEGYSVSREKKESFPLTVTSAQKNPTAFYLCASSTQTSGLYNEQFFGPGTRLTVL.

V and J are TRBV5-1 and TRBJ2-1; 11 nucleotides agree with TRBD2. V lost 4 bases, J lost 2 bases, and 5 bases stayed unmatched. CDR1 is SGHRS and CDR2 is YFSETQ in the germline V gene. The CDR3 is 16 residues long. In DNA form, the CDR3 reads TGCGCCAGCAGCCCCCCGACTAGCGGGACCTACAATGAGCAGTTCTTC. Amino acid sequence: CASSPPTSGTYNEQFF.